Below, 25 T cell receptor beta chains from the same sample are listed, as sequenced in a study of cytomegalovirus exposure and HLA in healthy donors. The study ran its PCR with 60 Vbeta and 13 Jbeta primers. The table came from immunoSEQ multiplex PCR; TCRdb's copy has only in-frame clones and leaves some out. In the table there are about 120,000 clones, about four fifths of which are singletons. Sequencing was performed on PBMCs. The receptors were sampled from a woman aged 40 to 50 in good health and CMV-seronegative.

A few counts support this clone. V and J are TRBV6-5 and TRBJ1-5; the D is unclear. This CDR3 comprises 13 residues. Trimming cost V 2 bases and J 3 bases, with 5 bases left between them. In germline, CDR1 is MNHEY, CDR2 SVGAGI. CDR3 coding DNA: TGTGCCAGCAGTTACGCGGTCAATCAGCCCCAGCATTTT. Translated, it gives CASSYAVNQPQHF.

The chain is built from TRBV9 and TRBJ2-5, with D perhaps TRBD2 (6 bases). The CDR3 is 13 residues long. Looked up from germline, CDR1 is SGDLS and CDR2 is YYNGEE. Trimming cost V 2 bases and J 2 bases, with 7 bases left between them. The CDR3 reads CASSVGGQETQYF. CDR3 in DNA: TGTGCCAGCAGCGTTGGGGGGCAAGAGACCCAGTACTTC.

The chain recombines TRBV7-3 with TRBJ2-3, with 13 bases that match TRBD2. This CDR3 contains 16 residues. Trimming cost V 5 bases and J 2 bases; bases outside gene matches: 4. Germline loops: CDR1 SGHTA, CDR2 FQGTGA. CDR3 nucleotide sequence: TGTGCCAGCAGCCCAGGGACTAGCGGGGACACAGATACGCAGTATTTT. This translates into CASSPGTSGDTDTQYF. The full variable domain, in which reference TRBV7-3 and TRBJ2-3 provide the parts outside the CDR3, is GAGVSQTPSNKVTEKGKYVELRCDPISGHTALYWYRQSLGQGPEFLIYFQGTGAADDSGLPNDRFFAVRPEGSVSTLKIQRTERGDSAVYLCASSPGTSGDTDTQYFGPGTRLTVL.

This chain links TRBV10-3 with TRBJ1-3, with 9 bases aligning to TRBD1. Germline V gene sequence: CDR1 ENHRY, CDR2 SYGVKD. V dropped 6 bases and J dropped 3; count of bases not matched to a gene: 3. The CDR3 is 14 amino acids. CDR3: CAIRGQGDGNTIYF. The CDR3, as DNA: TGTGCCATCAGGGGACAGGGCGATGGAAACACCATATATTTT.

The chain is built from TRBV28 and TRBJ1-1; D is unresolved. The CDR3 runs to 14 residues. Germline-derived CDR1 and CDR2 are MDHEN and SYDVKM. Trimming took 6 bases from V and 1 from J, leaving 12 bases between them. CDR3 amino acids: CASSPIAANTEAFF. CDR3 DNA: TGTGCCAGCAGCCCAATAGCGGCGAACACTGAAGCTTTCTTT.

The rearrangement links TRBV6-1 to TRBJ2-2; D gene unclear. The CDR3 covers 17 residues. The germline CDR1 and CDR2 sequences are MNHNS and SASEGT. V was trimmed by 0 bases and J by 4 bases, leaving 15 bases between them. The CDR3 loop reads CASSEAAKLGGTGELFF. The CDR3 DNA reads TGTGCCAGCAGTGAAGCGGCAAAGCTAGGTGGCACCGGGGAGCTGTTTTTT.

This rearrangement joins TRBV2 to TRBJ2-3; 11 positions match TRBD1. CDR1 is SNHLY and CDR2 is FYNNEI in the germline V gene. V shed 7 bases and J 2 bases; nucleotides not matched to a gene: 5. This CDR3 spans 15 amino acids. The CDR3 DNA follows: TGTGCCAGCACCTGGGACAGGGGGATCACAGATACGCAGTATTTT. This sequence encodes CASTWDRGITDTQYF.

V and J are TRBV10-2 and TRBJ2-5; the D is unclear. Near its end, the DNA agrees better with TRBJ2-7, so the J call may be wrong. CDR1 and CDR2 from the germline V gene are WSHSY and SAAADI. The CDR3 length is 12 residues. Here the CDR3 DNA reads TGCGCCAGCAGTGGCAGTAGCTACGAGCAGTACTTC. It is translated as CASSGSSYEQYF.

The DNA for the CDR3 is TGTGCCAGCAGTTCCGGACAGGGCAGGACCGGGGAGCTGTTTTTT. Translated: CASSSGQGRTGELFF. The chain is built from TRBV6-5 and TRBJ2-2, with 8 bases that match TRBD1. Trimming cost V 4 bases and J 5 bases; bases outside gene matches: 6. This CDR3 has 15 amino acids. CDR1 is MNHEY, CDR2 SVGAGI, per germline.

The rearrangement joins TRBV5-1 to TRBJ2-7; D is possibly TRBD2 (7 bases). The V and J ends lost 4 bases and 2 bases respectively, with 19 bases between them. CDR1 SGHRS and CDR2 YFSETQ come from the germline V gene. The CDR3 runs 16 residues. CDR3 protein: CASSPNRGGITYEQYF. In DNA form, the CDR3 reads TGCGCCAGCAGCCCAAATAGGGGGGGGATCACCTACGAGCAGTACTTC.

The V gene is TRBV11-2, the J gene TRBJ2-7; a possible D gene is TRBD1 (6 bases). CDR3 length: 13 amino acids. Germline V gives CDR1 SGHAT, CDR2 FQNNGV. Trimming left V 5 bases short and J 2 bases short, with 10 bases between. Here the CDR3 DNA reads TGTGCCAGCAGCCCCGGGACAACCTACGAGCAGTACTTC. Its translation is CASSPGTTYEQYF. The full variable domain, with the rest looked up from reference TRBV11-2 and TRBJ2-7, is EAGVAQSPRYKIIEKRQSVAFWCNPISGHATLYWYQQILGQGPKLLIQFQNNGVVDDSQLPKDRFSAERLKGVDSTLKIQPAKLEDSAVYLCASSPGTTYEQYFGPGTRLTVT.

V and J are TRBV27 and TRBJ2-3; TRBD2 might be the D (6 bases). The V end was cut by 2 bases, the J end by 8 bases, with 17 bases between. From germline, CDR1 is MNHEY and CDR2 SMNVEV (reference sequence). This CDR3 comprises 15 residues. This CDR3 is CASSLSAGITGTQYF. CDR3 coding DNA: TGTGCCAGCAGTTTAAGCGCGGGGATTACCGGTACGCAGTATTTT.

CDR3 sequence (DNA): TGCGCCAGCAGCCAAGATAGAGGGCCCAGCTCCTACGAGCAGTACTTC. Residues: CASSQDRGPSSYEQYF. The chain employs TRBV4-1 and TRBJ2-7; D is possibly TRBD2 (5 bases). Germline CDR1 MGHRA, CDR2 YSYEKL. Trimming shortened V by 0 bases and J by 0 bases, and 12 bases separated the two germline ends. The CDR3 runs 16 residues.

The DNA of the CDR3 is TGTGCCAGCAGCGTAGGAGGGGGAACCTGGGATACTGAAGCTTTCTTT. Its translation is CASSVGGGTWDTEAFF. The rearrangement links TRBV9 to TRBJ1-1; tentative D call: TRBD1 (6 bases). Germline values: CDR1 SGDLS, CDR2 YYNGEE. V was pared by 0 bases and J by 5 bases, with 17 bases between. This CDR3 region has 16 residues.

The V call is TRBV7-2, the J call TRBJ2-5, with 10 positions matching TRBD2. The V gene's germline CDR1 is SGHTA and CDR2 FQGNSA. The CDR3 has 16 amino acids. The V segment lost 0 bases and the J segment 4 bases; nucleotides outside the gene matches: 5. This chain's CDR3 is CASSLAPAGGLETQYF. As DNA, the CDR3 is TGTGCCAGCAGCTTAGCCCCAGCGGGGGGGCTAGAGACCCAGTACTTC.

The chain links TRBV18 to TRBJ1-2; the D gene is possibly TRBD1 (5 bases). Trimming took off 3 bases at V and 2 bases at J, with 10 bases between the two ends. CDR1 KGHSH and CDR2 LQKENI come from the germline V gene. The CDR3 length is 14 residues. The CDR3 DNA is TGTGCCAGCTCACCGGAGACAGAGAACTATGGCTACACCTTC. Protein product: CASSPETENYGYTF.

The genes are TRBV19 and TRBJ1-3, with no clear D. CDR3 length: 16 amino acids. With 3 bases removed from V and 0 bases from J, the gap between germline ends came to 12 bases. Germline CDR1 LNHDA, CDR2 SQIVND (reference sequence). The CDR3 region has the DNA TGTGCCAGTAGTATTAGTCATCACCTCTCTGGAAACACCATATATTTT. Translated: CASSISHHLSGNTIYF.

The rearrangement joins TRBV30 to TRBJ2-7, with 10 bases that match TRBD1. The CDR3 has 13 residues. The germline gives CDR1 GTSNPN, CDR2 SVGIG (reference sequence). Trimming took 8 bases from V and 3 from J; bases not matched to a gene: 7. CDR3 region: CAIETGGGYEQYF. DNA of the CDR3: TGTGCCATAGAGACAGGGGGCGGCTACGAGCAGTACTTC.

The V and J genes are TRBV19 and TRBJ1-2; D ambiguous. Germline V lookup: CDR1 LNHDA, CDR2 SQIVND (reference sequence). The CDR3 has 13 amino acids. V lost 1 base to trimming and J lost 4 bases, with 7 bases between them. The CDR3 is CASSIGAGYGYTF. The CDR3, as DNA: TGTGCCAGTAGTATAGGGGCAGGCTATGGCTACACCTTC.

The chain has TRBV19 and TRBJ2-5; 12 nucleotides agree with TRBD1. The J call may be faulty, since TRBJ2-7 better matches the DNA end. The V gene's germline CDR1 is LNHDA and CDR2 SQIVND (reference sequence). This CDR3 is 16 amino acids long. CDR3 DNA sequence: TGTGCCAGTAGTCCGGGACAGGGGGCGAGCTCCTACGAGCAGTACTTC. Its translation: CASSPGQGASSYEQYF.

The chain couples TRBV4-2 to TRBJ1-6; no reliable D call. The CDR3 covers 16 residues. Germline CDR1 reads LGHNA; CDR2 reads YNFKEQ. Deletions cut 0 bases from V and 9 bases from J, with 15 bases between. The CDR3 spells CASSQDFSRRGSPLHF. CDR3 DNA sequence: TGTGCCAGCAGCCAAGATTTCAGTCGACGGGGTTCACCCCTCCACTTT.

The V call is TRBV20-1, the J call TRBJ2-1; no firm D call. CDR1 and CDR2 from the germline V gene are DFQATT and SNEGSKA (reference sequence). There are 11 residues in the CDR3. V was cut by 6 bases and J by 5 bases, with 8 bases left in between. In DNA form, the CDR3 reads TGCAGTGCCCTAACTCACAATGAGCAGTTCTTC. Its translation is CSALTHNEQFF.

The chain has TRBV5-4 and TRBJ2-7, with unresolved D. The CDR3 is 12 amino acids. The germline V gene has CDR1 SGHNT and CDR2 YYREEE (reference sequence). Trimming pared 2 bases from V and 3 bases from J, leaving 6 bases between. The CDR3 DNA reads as TGTGCCAGCAGCTTTGTCGGCTACGAGCAGTACTTC. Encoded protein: CASSFVGYEQYF.

CDR3 loop: CASRRGEITDTQYF. The CDR3 DNA follows: TGTGCCAGTAGGCGCGGGGAAATCACAGATACGCAGTATTTT. This rearrangement joins TRBV19 to TRBJ2-3, with D possibly TRBD2 on 6 matching bases. Germline V gives CDR1 LNHDA, CDR2 SQIVND (reference sequence). This CDR3 is 14 amino acids long. Between the trimmed V and J ends, which lost 6 bases and 2 bases, there was a span of 12 bases.

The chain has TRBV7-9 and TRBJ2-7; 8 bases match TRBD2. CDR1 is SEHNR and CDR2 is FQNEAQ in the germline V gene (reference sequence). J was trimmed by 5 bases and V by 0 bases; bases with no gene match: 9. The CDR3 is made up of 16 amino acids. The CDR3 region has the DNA TGTGCCAGCAGCTTAGCGACGGGAGGGCCCTCTGACGAGCAGTACTTC. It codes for CASSLATGGPSDEQYF.